Below are 32 T cell receptor beta chains sequenced from a single sample in a study of blood T cell repertoires in COVID-19. The table came from immunoSEQ multiplex PCR; TCRdb's copy has only in-frame clones and leaves some out. This sample has 65,000 to 80,000 clones; 70% to 90% occur once, and the top ten carry roughly 3%. The sample comprised peripheral blood. The source of these receptors is a man in his 70s with active or convalescent COVID-19.

The rearrangement links TRBV10-3 to TRBJ2-5; 11 bases line up with TRBD2. With 6 bases clipped from V and 3 bases from J, the junction kept 6 bases outside the gene matches. There are 15 residues in the CDR3. In germline, CDR1 is ENHRY, CDR2 SYGVKD. DNA for the CDR3: TGTGCCATCAGAGCGGGACTAGCGGAAAAAGAGACCCAGTACTTC. Its translation: CAIRAGLAEKETQYF.

The CDR3 here is CASSSTSGNTGELFF. The CDR3 DNA follows: TGCGCCAGCAGCTCGACTAGCGGGAACACCGGGGAGCTGTTTTTT. The chain has TRBV5-1 and TRBJ2-2; TRBD2 matches 9 bases. J lost 1 base, V lost 3 bases, and 1 base had no gene match. This CDR3 has 15 residues. Germline-derived CDR1 and CDR2 are SGHRS and YFSETQ. The full variable domain, with the rest looked up from reference TRBV5-1 and TRBJ2-2, is KAGVTQTPRYLIKTRGQQVTLSCSPISGHRSVSWYQQTPGQGLQFLFEYFSETQRNKGNFPGRFSGRQFSNSRSEMNVSTLELGDSALYLCASSSTSGNTGELFFGEGSRLTVL.

The chain carries TRBV4-1 and TRBJ1-2, with D maybe TRBD1 (6 bases). The V gene lost 4 bases and the J gene lost 0 bases, with 15 bases spanning the gap. Germline V lookup: CDR1 MGHRA, CDR2 YSYEKL. The length of the CDR3 is 16 residues. The CDR3 region is CASSLTQDRSNYGYTF. In DNA form, the CDR3 reads TGCGCCAGCAGCCTGACCCAGGACAGATCTAACTATGGCTACACCTTC.

The chain has TRBV11-2 and TRBJ2-7, with 7 positions matching TRBD1. CDR3 length equals 15 residues. The V and J ends lost 5 bases and 7 bases, in that order; junction bases with no gene match: 14. CDR1 and CDR2 from the germline V gene are SGHAT and FQNNGV. The CDR3 bases are TGTGCCAGCAGCGTAACACCGGGACAGCTTAATGAGCAGTACTTC. This translates into CASSVTPGQLNEQYF.

V and J are TRBV6-1 and TRBJ1-5; D might be TRBD1 (5 bases). Germline CDR1 reads MNHNS; CDR2 reads SASEGT. This CDR3 spans 15 amino acids. V dropped 1 base and J dropped 5 bases, with 12 bases sitting between them. The CDR3 DNA is TGTGCCAGCAGTGAAGATTGGGGGGAGGATCAGCCCCAGCATTTT. Its translation: CASSEDWGEDQPQHF.

J is TRBJ2-1 and V is TRBV5-1, with D unclear. With 4 bases removed from V and 1 base from J, the gap between germline ends came to 9 bases. The CDR3 runs 14 residues. Germline CDR1 SGHRS, CDR2 YFSETQ. DNA for the CDR3: TGCGCCAGCAGCGGTGGAGTGTCCTACAATGAGCAGTTCTTC. This translates into CASSGGVSYNEQFF.

In its sample, this clone was seen a few times. V and J are TRBV5-6 and TRBJ2-1; 11 bases map to TRBD2. The CDR3 is 15 amino acids. Germline V lookup: CDR1 SGHDT, CDR2 YYEEEE. Unmatched junction bases numbered 0, after V lost 2 bases and J lost 2 bases. CDR3: CASSLLAGAYNEQFF. For the CDR3, the DNA is TGTGCCAGCAGCTTACTAGCGGGGGCCTACAATGAGCAGTTCTTC.

The chain has TRBV11-3 and TRBJ2-2; 7 bases align to TRBD2. The V and J ends lost 1 base and 4 bases, in that order; junction bases with no gene match: 3. The CDR3 extends over 15 amino acids. Germline CDR1 SGHNT, CDR2 YENEEA. The CDR3 here is CASSLGGGSTGELFF. In nucleotides, the CDR3 is TGTGCCAGCAGCTTAGGCGGGGGTAGCACCGGGGAGCTGTTTTTT.

The chain uses TRBV3-1 (or the pseudogene TRBV3-2) and TRBJ2-2; 7 bases agree with TRBD2. V lost 9 bases to trimming and J lost 5 bases; unmatched junction nucleotides: 9. Germline lookup yields CDR1 LGHDT and CDR2 YNNKEL (reference sequence). There are 14 residues in the CDR3. CDR3 residues: CASNRAGVTGELFF. For the CDR3, the DNA is TGTGCCAGTAATCGGGCGGGGGTAACCGGGGAGCTGTTTTTT.

The J gene is TRBJ1-1, the V gene TRBV2; D unresolved. Germline V lookup: CDR1 SNHLY, CDR2 FYNNEI. The V end was cut by 6 bases, the J end by 5 bases, with 13 bases between. The CDR3 contains 13 residues. CDR3 protein: CASSDGGETEAFF. DNA for the CDR3: TGTGCCAGCAGCGACGGAGGCGAAACTGAAGCTTTCTTT.

The J gene is TRBJ2-7, the V gene TRBV19; 8 bases are shared with TRBD2. The CDR3 has 17 amino acids. Germline CDR1 reads LNHDA; CDR2 reads SQIVND (reference sequence). V was pared by 1 base and J by 2 bases, with 10 bases of the junction left unmatched. The CDR3 here is CASSIAGSGSVAYEQYF. As DNA, the CDR3 is TGTGCCAGTAGTATAGCGGGAAGCGGGAGCGTCGCCTACGAGCAGTACTTC.

The genes are TRBV4-2 and TRBJ1-5; tentatively, D is TRBD1 (5 bases). V lost 0 bases and J 3 bases, leaving 9 bases between the germline ends. The CDR3 is 15 residues long. Germline V CDR1 and CDR2: LGHNA, YNFKEQ. In DNA form, the CDR3 reads TGTGCCAGCAGCCAAGATCGGGGGTACAATCAGCCCCAGCATTTT. It yields the protein CASSQDRGYNQPQHF.

V gene TRBV2 combines with J gene TRBJ2-7; D unresolved. Germline V lookup: CDR1 SNHLY, CDR2 FYNNEI. Trimming removed 4 bases at V and 2 bases at J, with 3 bases between. The length of the CDR3 is 11 residues. This chain's CDR3 is CASSGTYEQYF. The CDR3 DNA is TGTGCCAGCAGTGGTACCTACGAGCAGTACTTC.

This chain connects TRBV9 to TRBJ1-1; a weak D match, TRBD1 (6 bases). V lost 0 bases and J 0 bases, leaving 15 bases between the germline ends. In germline, CDR1 is SGDLS, CDR2 YYNGEE. CDR3 length equals 17 residues. The DNA of the CDR3 is TGTGCCAGCAGCGTAGACACCCCAGGGGCCGTGAACACTGAAGCTTTCTTT. As protein: CASSVDTPGAVNTEAFF. The full variable domain, completed using reference TRBV9 and TRBJ1-1, is DSGVTQTPKHLITATGQRVTLRCSPRSGDLSVYWYQQSLDQGLQFLIQYYNGEERAKGNILERFSAQQFPDLHSELNLSSLELGDSALYFCASSVDTPGAVNTEAFFGQGTRLTVV.

The chain couples TRBV7-3 to TRBJ2-7; 10 bases fit TRBD2. The CDR3 extends over 14 amino acids. Germline V gene data show CDR1 as SGHTA and CDR2 as FQGTGA. Trimming cost V 6 bases and J 6 bases; bases outside gene matches: 8. CDR3 in amino acids: CASSELAGAFEQYF. The CDR3 region has the DNA TGTGCCAGCAGTGAGCTAGCGGGAGCTTTCGAGCAGTACTTC.

The rearrangement links TRBV7-9 to TRBJ2-1; the match to TRBD2 covers 7 bases. Trimming cost V 0 bases and J 7 bases; bases outside gene matches: 12. The CDR3 is made up of 17 amino acids. In germline, CDR1 is SEHNR, CDR2 FQNEAQ (reference sequence). The DNA for the CDR3 is TGTGCCAGCAGCTTAGCGCGGAGACTAGCAGGGTATAATGAGCAGTTCTTC. This translates into CASSLARRLAGYNEQFF.

This clone has more than one count but fewer than ten. The V and J genes are TRBV19 and TRBJ1-3; tentatively, D is TRBD1 (5 bases). CDR1 and CDR2 (germline): LNHDA, SQIVND (reference sequence). The V gene lost 4 bases and the J gene lost 0 bases, with 13 bases spanning the gap. This CDR3 region has 16 residues. CDR3 bases: TGTGCCAGTAGTAGTTGGGGCGCCGGCTCTGGAAACACCATATATTTT. Translation gives CASSSWGAGSGNTIYF.

J is TRBJ1-1 and V is TRBV3-1 (or the pseudogene TRBV3-2), with a weak D call TRBD1 (5 bases). V was trimmed by 5 bases and J by 10 bases, leaving 23 bases between them. Germline V gives CDR1 LGHDT, CDR2 YNNKEL (reference sequence). The CDR3 covers 15 residues. CDR3 coding DNA: TGTGCCAGCAGCTTGTCCGTGTTAGATTCGGGGGGAGCTTTCTTT. It encodes CASSLSVLDSGGAFF.

V gene TRBV12-3 or TRBV12-4 combines with J gene TRBJ1-2; 7 nucleotides agree with TRBD1. This CDR3 contains 13 residues. V was clipped by 6 bases and J by 2 bases; unmatched bases: 3. In DNA form, the CDR3 reads TGTGCCAGCAGCCAGGGGGAGAACTATGGCTACACCTTC. Protein: CASSQGENYGYTF.

In DNA form, the CDR3 reads TGCAGCGTTGAAGATACGGGGGCAGATACGCAGTATTTT. Translated, it gives CSVEDTGADTQYF. V usage is TRBV29-1 and J usage is TRBJ2-3, with D perhaps TRBD2 (6 bases). The V and J ends lost 0 bases and 4 bases respectively, with 8 bases between them. Germline V gives CDR1 SQVTM, CDR2 ANQGSEA. This CDR3 contains 13 residues.

Only a few counts were recorded for this clone. The chain joins TRBV20-1 to TRBJ1-2, with 8 positions matching TRBD1. CDR1 and CDR2 (germline): DFQATT, SNEGSKA (reference sequence). V was pared by 3 bases and J by 4 bases, with 7 bases of the junction left unmatched. The CDR3 spans 14 residues. DNA for the CDR3: TGCAGTGCTAGTCGACAGGGGCCGACCTATGGCTACACCTTC. This sequence encodes CSASRQGPTYGYTF.

The J gene is TRBJ2-3, the V gene TRBV5-1; D unresolved. Trimming removed 1 base from V and 2 bases from J, with 8 bases in between. CDR1 is SGHRS, CDR2 YFSETQ, per germline. The CDR3 extends over 14 amino acids. CDR3 region: CASSLYGSTDTQYF. The CDR3 DNA sequence: TGCGCCAGCAGCTTGTACGGGTCCACAGATACGCAGTATTTT.

The chain links TRBV3-1 (or the pseudogene TRBV3-2) to TRBJ1-2; TRBD1 is a possible D gene (6 bases). The V gene's germline CDR1 is LGHDT and CDR2 YNNKEL (reference sequence). The CDR3 has 13 residues. Trimming shortened V by 3 bases and J by 4 bases, and 9 bases separated the two germline ends. Here the CDR3 reads CASSQGAFYGYTF. CDR3 sequence (DNA): TGTGCCAGCAGCCAGGGGGCGTTCTATGGCTACACCTTC.

The J gene is TRBJ2-5, the V gene TRBV3-1 (or the pseudogene TRBV3-2); 8 positions agree with TRBD2. Germline CDR1 LGHDT, CDR2 YNNKEL (reference sequence). V lost 5 bases and J lost 5; bases outside the gene matches: 7. The CDR3 totals 14 residues. The CDR3 sequence is CASSYRGGAETQYF. DNA of the CDR3: TGTGCCAGCAGCTATCGGGGGGGCGCGGAGACCCAGTACTTC.

The chain is built from TRBV6-1 and TRBJ2-3; D is undetermined. This CDR3 has 14 amino acids. CDR1 MNHNS and CDR2 SASEGT come from the germline V gene. Trimming took off 2 bases at V and 1 base at J, with 7 bases between the two ends. CDR3 in DNA: TGTGCCAGCAGTGAAAGGCAGGGCACAGATACGCAGTATTTT. Protein: CASSERQGTDTQYF.

The chain combines TRBV9 with TRBJ2-2; 11 bases agree with TRBD2. The CDR3 spans 16 residues. Germline lookup yields CDR1 SGDLS and CDR2 YYNGEE. Losses at the gene ends were 4 bases for V and 6 bases for J; bases not matched to a gene: 8. This CDR3 is CASSSPGTSGPGELFF. CDR3 nucleotides: TGTGCCAGCAGCTCCCCCGGGACTAGCGGCCCCGGGGAGCTGTTTTTT.

This chain uses TRBV5-1 with TRBJ1-1, with 11 nucleotides matching TRBD1. The CDR3 loop spans 16 amino acids. CDR1 is SGHRS, CDR2 YFSETQ, per germline. Unmatched junction bases numbered 4, after V lost 0 bases and J lost 3 bases. The CDR3 loop reads CASSLEWDRGDTEAFF. The CDR3 DNA sequence: TGCGCCAGCAGCTTGGAATGGGACAGGGGGGACACTGAAGCTTTCTTT.

The gene calls are TRBV6-5 and TRBJ1-4, with D perhaps TRBD1 (6 bases). The V gene lost 6 bases and the J gene lost 10 bases, with 15 bases spanning the gap. The length of the CDR3 is 13 residues. Germline V gives CDR1 MNHEY, CDR2 SVGAGI. The CDR3 here is CASRSRGAAKLFF. Here the CDR3 DNA reads TGTGCCAGCAGATCCAGGGGCGCGGCAAAACTGTTTTTT.

The V and J genes are TRBV2 and TRBJ2-3, with 10 positions matching TRBD1. The length of the CDR3 is 17 residues. Per the germline V gene, CDR1 is SNHLY and CDR2 is FYNNEI. Trimming removed 6 bases from V and 0 bases from J; junction bases left unmatched: 9. CDR3: CASRPLQGQGSTDTQYF. In nucleotides, the CDR3 is TGTGCCAGCAGACCCCTGCAGGGACAGGGGAGCACAGATACGCAGTATTTT.

The V gene is TRBV18, the J gene TRBJ1-2; TRBD1 matches 7 bases. Trimming cost V 3 bases and J 4 bases; bases outside gene matches: 8. The CDR3 runs to 15 residues. Germline CDR1 is KGHSH and CDR2 is LQKENI. CDR3 residues: CASSPGTAEAYGYTF. For the CDR3, the DNA is TGTGCCAGCTCACCCGGGACAGCAGAAGCCTATGGCTACACCTTC.

This sequence joins TRBV29-1 and TRBJ2-5, with 9 bases aligning to TRBD1. The V gene's germline CDR1 is SQVTM and CDR2 ANQGSEA. The J segment lost 5 bases and the V segment lost 6 bases, leaving 4 bases of the junction unmatched. The CDR3 contains 12 residues. CDR3 coding DNA: TGCAGCGTAGTCGGACAGGGGGAGACCCAGTACTTC. Translation: CSVVGQGETQYF.

The chain couples TRBV28 to TRBJ1-5; TRBD1 matches 7 bases. With 8 bases clipped from V and 4 bases from J, the junction kept 17 bases outside the gene matches. Germline V lookup: CDR1 MDHEN, CDR2 SYDVKM. This CDR3 spans 17 amino acids. CDR3 in DNA: TGTGCCAGCGGCGAGGGACAGCAAAACTACAGGAATCAGCCCCAGCATTTT. Amino acids: CASGEGQQNYRNQPQHF.